One sample yielded the 5 T cell receptor beta chains listed below, sequenced in a study of beta chain features in type 1 diabetes. What was sequenced were expressed TCRB transcripts, since all of the isolated RNA had been reverse transcribed. Produced via immunoSEQ multiplex PCR; TCRdb's table is partial and in-frame only. The profile covers about half a million clones, with 9.5% to 12% appearing a single time and 0.035% to 0.05% taken by the ten largest. The sequenced material came from naive CD4+ T cells from blood. Receptors were obtained from a woman under 30 in good health.

This chain links TRBV7-2 with TRBJ2-7; D remains ambiguous. V was clipped by 6 bases and J by 4 bases, with 4 bases between them. The germline gives CDR1 SGHTA, CDR2 FQGNSA. This CDR3 comprises 10 residues. CDR3 amino acids: CASRTYEQYV. The CDR3 DNA reads TGTGCCAGCAGAACTTACGAGCAGTACGTC.

This clone was detected ten times or more. Other DNA sequences from this sample encode an identical CDR3 as well. The genes are TRBV7-2 and TRBJ2-5; D is unclear. The CDR3 runs to 11 residues. The germline CDR1 and CDR2 sequences are SGHTA and FQGNSA. The V and J ends lost 5 bases and 1 base respectively, with 2 bases between them. Written as DNA, the CDR3 is TGTGCCAGCAGCCCCCAAGAGACCCAGTACTTC. It translates to CASSPQETQYF. The variable domain in full, with the rest retrieved from reference TRBV7-2 and TRBJ2-5, is GAGVSQSPSNKVTEKGKDVELRCDPISGHTALYWYRQSLGQGLEFLIYFQGNSAPDKSGLPSDRFSAERTGGSVSTLTIQRTQQEDSAVYLCASSPQETQYFGPGTRLLVL.

This clone was observed a handful of times. The rearrangement links TRBV15 to TRBJ2-3; tentative D call: TRBD1 (6 bases). Per germline, CDR1 LNHNV and CDR2 YYDKDF (reference sequence). The CDR3 extends over 16 amino acids. V lost 7 bases to trimming and J lost 1 base, with 18 bases between them. The CDR3 DNA follows: TGTGCCACCACCTTCTACGGGACACCTCGCACAGATACGCAGTATTTT. Translating gives CATTFYGTPRTDTQYF.

This clone was seen a handful of times. The chain joins TRBV23-1 to TRBJ2-5, with D possibly being TRBD2 (5 bases). TRBV23-1 is an ORF for which the function is uncertain. V lost 6 bases, J lost 1 base, and 27 bases lay in between. The CDR3 covers 19 residues. As DNA, the CDR3 is TGCGCCAGCAGGGGCTGCATAGGCCACGTGCCTCTAGCCCAAGAGACCCAGTACTTC. Its translation: CASRGCIGHVPLAQETQYF.

This clone was seen only a few times. The CDR3 sequence: CASSLTRSGRQETQYF. The CDR3 DNA reads TGTGCCAGCAGCTTAACTCGGAGCGGGAGACAAGAGACCCAGTACTTC. The rearrangement links TRBV7-9 to TRBJ2-5; 8 nucleotides match TRBD2. V shed 2 bases and J 2 bases; nucleotides not matched to a gene: 7. CDR3 length: 16 amino acids. Germline V lookup: CDR1 SEHNR, CDR2 FQNEAQ (reference sequence).